Presented here are 10 T cell receptor beta chains from one specimen sequenced in a study of T cell changes during pregnancy in multiple sclerosis. The repertoire was sequenced with immunoSEQ multiplex PCR; TCRdb's copy has only in-frame clones and lacks some. The sample consists of 60,000 to 85,000 clones, 90% to 95% of them appearing once. This specimen was peripheral blood, taken in the third trimester of pregnancy. The receptors shown here come from a female donor with multiple sclerosis, enrolled in a pregnancy study.

The chain employs TRBV19 and TRBJ2-7; 8 bases agree with TRBD2. CDR3 size: 16 residues. CDR1 is LNHDA, CDR2 SQIVND, per germline (reference sequence). V was clipped by 2 bases and J by 2 bases; unmatched bases: 8. The CDR3 loop is CASSIPREGRAYEQYF. The CDR3 DNA reads TGTGCCAGTAGTATACCTCGGGAGGGTCGGGCCTACGAGCAGTACTTC.

This clone has only one observation. The genes are TRBV13 and TRBJ2-1; 10 nucleotides match TRBD2. Germline CDR1 PRHDT, CDR2 FYEKMQ (reference sequence). The CDR3 sequence is 16 residues long. Trimming at V came to 5 bases and at J to 7 bases, leaving 11 bases not matched to a gene. The CDR3 DNA follows: TGTGCCAGCAGCAACTCCAGCGGGGGGGCTAGTAATGAGCAGTTCTTC. This gives the protein CASSNSSGGASNEQFF.

V gene TRBV5-4 combines with J gene TRBJ1-2, with unresolved D. Germline V lookup: CDR1 SGHNT, CDR2 YYREEE (reference sequence). Deletions cut 2 bases from V and 5 bases from J, with 10 bases between. The CDR3 extends over 13 amino acids. CDR3 nucleotides: TGTGCCAGCAGCTTCAACAGTGGATATGGCTACACCTTC. This gives the protein CASSFNSGYGYTF.

The chain employs TRBV7-9 and TRBJ1-2, with D unresolved. Germline V gene sequence: CDR1 SEHNR, CDR2 FQNEAQ (reference sequence). This CDR3 is built from 13 residues. Trimming removed 1 base at V and 11 bases at J, with 14 bases between. CDR3 residues: CASSLGVHYGYTF. For the CDR3, the DNA is TGTGCCAGCAGCTTAGGTGTGCACTACGGATACACCTTC.

The V and J genes are TRBV23-1 and TRBJ1-5; D gene uncertain. TRBV23-1 is assigned to the ORF class and has an uncertain function. Between the trimmed V and J ends, which lost 6 bases and 2 bases, there was a span of 20 bases. There are 17 residues in the CDR3. CDR3 in amino acids: CASRPPSPRRGNQPQHF. In DNA, the CDR3 is TGCGCCAGCAGACCACCCTCGCCTCGACGGGGCAATCAGCCCCAGCATTTT.

J is TRBJ2-2 and V is TRBV7-2; 12 bases are a match to TRBD2. The germline gives CDR1 SGHTA, CDR2 FQGNSA. This CDR3 is 15 amino acids long. V dropped 2 bases and J dropped 6; count of bases not matched to a gene: 1. Here the CDR3 reads CASSLLAGGPGELFF. CDR3 bases: TGTGCCAGCAGCTTACTAGCGGGGGGGCCCGGGGAGCTGTTTTTT.

The chain uses TRBV7-2 and TRBJ1-5, with D unresolved. In germline, CDR1 is SGHTA, CDR2 FQGNSA. Trimming shortened V by 6 bases and J by 10 bases, and 10 bases separated the two germline ends. This CDR3 is 11 amino acids long. The CDR3 DNA reads TGTGCCAGCAGTCTTGCGGGACCCCAGCATTTT. Translating gives CASSLAGPQHF.

The chain uses TRBV4-3 and TRBJ2-1; D might be TRBD1 (5 bases). CDR3 length equals 14 residues. Trimming pared 2 bases from V and 7 bases from J, leaving 12 bases between. The germline gives CDR1 LGHNA, CDR2 YSLEER. The DNA for the CDR3 is TGCGCCAGCAGCCAATCATCCAGGGTTAATGAGCAGTTCTTC. Translation gives CASSQSSRVNEQFF.

The rearrangement links TRBV7-8 to TRBJ2-5; 7 bases line up with TRBD2. Unmatched junction bases numbered 11, after V lost 8 bases and J lost 5 bases. The CDR3 covers 14 residues. In germline, CDR1 is SGHVS, CDR2 FQNEAQ. This CDR3 reads CASFGTKGYETQYF. The CDR3 DNA is TGTGCCAGCTTCGGGACTAAGGGATACGAGACCCAGTACTTC.

The CDR3 region is CASSLTKGGTEAFF. For the CDR3, the DNA is TGTGCCAGCAGCCTAACAAAAGGGGGCACTGAAGCTTTCTTT. The V call is TRBV21-1, the J call TRBJ1-1; the table gives TRBD1 as D, unverified against the DNA. TRBV21-1 corresponds to a pseudogene. The CDR3 extends over 14 amino acids.